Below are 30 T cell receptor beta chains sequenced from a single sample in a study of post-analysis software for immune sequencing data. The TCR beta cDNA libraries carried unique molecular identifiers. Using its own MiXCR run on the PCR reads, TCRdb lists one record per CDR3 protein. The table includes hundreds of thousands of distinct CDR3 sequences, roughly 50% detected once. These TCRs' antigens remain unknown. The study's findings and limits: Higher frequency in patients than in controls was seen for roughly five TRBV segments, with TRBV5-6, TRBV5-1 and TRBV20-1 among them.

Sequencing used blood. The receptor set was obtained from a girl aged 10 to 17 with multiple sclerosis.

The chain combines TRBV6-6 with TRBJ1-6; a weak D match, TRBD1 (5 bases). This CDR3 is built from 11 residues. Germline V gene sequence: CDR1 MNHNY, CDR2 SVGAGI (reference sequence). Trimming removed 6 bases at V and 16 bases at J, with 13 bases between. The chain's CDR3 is CASSPTGVLHF. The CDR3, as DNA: TGTGCCAGCAGCCCCACGGGGGTGCTCCACTTT.

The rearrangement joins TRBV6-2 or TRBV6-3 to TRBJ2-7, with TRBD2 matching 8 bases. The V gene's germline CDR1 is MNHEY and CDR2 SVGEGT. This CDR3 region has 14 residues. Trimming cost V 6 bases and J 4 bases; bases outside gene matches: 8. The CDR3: CASRLWSGGYEQYF. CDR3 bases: TGTGCCAGCAGGCTTTGGAGCGGGGGATACGAGCAGTACTTC.

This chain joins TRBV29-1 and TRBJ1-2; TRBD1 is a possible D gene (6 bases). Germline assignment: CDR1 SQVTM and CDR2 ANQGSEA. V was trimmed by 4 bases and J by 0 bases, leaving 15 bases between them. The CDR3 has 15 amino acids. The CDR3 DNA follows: TGCAGCGTTGGTCCTCGACAGGCCACTAACTATGGCTACACCTTC. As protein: CSVGPRQATNYGYTF.

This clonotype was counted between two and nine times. This CDR3 is CASSQRGLGETQYF. CDR3 nucleotides: TGTGCCAGCAGCCAGAGAGGGCTGGGGGAGACCCAGTACTTC. This chain joins TRBV3-1 and TRBJ2-5; TRBD2 is a possible D gene (5 bases). CDR3 length equals 14 residues. Per the germline V gene, CDR1 is LGHDT and CDR2 is YNNKEL (reference sequence). The V end lost 3 bases, the J end lost 5 bases, and 13 bases lay between the germline ends.

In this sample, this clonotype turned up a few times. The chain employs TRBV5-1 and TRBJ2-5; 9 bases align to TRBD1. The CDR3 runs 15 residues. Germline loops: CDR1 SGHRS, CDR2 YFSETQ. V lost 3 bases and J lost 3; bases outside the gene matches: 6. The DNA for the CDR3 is TGCGCCAGCAGCTCTTCCGGGACAGGGAAAGAGACCCAGTACTTC. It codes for CASSSSGTGKETQYF.

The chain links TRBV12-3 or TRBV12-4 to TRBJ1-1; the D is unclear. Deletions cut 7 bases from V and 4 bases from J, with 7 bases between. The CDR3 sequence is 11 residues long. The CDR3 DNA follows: TGTGCCAGCACCCTTAGCACTGAAGCTTTCTTT. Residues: CASTLSTEAFF.

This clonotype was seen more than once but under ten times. CDR3 in amino acids: CSARSPGEQFF. In DNA, the CDR3 is TGCAGCGCCCGAAGCCCGGGGGAGCAGTTCTTC. This chain uses TRBV29-1 with TRBJ2-1; D may be TRBD2 (5 bases). Germline V lookup: CDR1 SQVTM, CDR2 ANQGSEA. V lost 7 bases, J lost 10 bases, and 14 bases lay in between. The CDR3 has 11 amino acids.

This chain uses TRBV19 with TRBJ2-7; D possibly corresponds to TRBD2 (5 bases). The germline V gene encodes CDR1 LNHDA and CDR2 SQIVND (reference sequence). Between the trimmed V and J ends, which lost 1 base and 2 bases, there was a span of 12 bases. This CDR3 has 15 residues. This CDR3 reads CASSIAGSGTYEQYF. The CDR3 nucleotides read TGTGCCAGTAGTATAGCTGGTTCGGGAACCTACGAGCAGTACTTC.

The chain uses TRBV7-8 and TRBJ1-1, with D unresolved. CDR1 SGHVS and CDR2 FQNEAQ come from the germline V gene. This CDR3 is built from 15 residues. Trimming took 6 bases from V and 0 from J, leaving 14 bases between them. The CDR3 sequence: CASRDHRALNTEAFF. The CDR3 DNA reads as TGTGCCAGCAGGGACCACAGAGCTCTGAACACTGAAGCTTTCTTT.

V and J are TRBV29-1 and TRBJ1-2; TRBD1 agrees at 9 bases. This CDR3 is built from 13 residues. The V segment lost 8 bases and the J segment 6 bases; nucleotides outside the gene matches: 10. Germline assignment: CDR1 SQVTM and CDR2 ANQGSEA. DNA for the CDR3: TGCAGCACCGCCGGGACAGGGTTACATGGCTACACCTTC. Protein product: CSTAGTGLHGYTF.

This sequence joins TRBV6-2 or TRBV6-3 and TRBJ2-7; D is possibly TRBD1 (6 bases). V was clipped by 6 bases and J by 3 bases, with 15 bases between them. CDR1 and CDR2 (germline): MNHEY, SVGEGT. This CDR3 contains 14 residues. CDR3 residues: CASRLEYRDYEQYF. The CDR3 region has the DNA TGTGCCAGCAGGTTGGAGTACAGGGACTACGAGCAGTACTTC.

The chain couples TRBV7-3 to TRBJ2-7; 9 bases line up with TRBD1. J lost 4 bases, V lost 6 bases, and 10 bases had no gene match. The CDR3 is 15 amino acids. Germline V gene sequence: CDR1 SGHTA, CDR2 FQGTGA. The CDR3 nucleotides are TGTGCCAGCAGATCTACAGGGGGCGCGGGGTACGAGCAGTACTTC. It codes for CASRSTGGAGYEQYF.

In nucleotides, the CDR3 is TGCAGTGCCTCGGGACCGAACGCTGGAAACACCATATATTTT. Protein sequence: CSASGPNAGNTIYF. The rearrangement uses TRBV20-1 and TRBJ1-3, with D possibly matching TRBD1 (5 bases). The CDR3 is made up of 14 amino acids. With 6 bases removed from V and 2 bases from J, the gap between germline ends came to 14 bases. From germline, CDR1 is DFQATT and CDR2 SNEGSKA (reference sequence).

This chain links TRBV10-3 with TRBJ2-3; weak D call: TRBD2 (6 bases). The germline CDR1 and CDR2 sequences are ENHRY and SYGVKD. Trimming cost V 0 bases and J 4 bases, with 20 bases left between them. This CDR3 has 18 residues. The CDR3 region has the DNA TGTGCCATCAGTGAGTCACCCCAAGCGAGCGGGCGAGCAGATACGCAGTATTTT. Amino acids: CAISESPQASGRADTQYF.

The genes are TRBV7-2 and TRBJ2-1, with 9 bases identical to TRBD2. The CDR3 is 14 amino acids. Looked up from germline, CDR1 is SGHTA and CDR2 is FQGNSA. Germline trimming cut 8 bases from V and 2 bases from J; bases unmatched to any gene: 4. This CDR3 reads CASAKREAYNEQFF. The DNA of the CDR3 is TGTGCCAGCGCAAAGCGGGAGGCCTACAATGAGCAGTTCTTC.

The CDR3 nucleotides are TGTGCCACCAGCAGCAGGGCCCCTTACGAGCAGTACTTC. Residues: CATSSRAPYEQYF. This chain connects TRBV15 to TRBJ2-7; D possibly corresponds to TRBD1 (5 bases). This CDR3 spans 13 amino acids. The V end was cut by 3 bases, the J end by 4 bases, with 10 bases between. Germline V gene sequence: CDR1 LNHNV, CDR2 YYDKDF (reference sequence).

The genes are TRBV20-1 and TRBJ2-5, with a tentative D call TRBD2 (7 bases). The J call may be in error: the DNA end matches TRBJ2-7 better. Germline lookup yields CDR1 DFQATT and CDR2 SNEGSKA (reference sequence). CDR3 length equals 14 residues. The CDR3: CSANSQGLTREQYF. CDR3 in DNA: TGCAGTGCGAACTCACAGGGACTAACGCGCGAGCAGTACTTC.

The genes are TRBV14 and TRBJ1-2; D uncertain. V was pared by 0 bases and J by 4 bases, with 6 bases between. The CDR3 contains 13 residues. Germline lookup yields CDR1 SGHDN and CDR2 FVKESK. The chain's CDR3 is CASSQERTYGYTF. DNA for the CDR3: TGTGCCAGCAGCCAAGAACGGACCTATGGCTACACCTTC.

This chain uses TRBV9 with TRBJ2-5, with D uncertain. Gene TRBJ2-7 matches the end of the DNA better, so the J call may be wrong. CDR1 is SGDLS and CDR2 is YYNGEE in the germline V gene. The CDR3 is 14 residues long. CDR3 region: CASSPPLVEYEQYF. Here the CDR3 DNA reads TGTGCCAGCAGCCCTCCTCTCGTCGAGTACGAGCAGTACTTC.

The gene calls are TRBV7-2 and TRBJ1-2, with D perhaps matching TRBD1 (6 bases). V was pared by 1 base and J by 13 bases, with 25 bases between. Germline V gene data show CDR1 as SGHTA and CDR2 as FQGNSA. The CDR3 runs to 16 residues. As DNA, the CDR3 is TGTGCCAGCAGCTTAGAAGGGCCCCCGGACAGCCCCTCTTTCACCTTC. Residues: CASSLEGPPDSPSFTF.

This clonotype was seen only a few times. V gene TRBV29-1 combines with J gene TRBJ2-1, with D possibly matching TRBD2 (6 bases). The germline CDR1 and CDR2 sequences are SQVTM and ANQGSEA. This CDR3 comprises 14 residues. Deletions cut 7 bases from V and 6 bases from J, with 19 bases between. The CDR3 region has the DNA TGCAGCGCATCTCCGGGACTCCTCGTCAATGAGCAGTTCTTC. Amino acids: CSASPGLLVNEQFF.

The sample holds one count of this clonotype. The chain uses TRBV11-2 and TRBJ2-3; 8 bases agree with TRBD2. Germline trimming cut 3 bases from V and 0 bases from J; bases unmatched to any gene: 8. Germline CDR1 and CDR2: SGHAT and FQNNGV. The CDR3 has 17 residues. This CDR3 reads CASSFRSGGWSTDTQYF. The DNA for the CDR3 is TGTGCCAGCAGCTTTAGGTCGGGAGGGTGGAGCACAGATACGCAGTATTTT.

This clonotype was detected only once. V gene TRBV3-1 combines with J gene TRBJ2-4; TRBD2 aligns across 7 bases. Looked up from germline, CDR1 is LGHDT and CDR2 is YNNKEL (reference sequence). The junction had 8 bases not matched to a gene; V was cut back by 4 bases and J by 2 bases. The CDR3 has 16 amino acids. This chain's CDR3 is CASSPVGGLTKNIQYF. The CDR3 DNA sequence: TGTGCCAGCAGCCCTGTGGGAGGGCTAACCAAAAACATTCAGTACTTC.

CDR3 residues: CSVRADASYEQYF. The CDR3 DNA sequence: TGCAGCGTTCGAGCGGATGCGTCCTACGAGCAGTACTTC. The chain is built from TRBV29-1 and TRBJ2-7; D may be TRBD2 (5 bases). The CDR3 sequence is 13 residues long. Germline values: CDR1 SQVTM, CDR2 ANQGSEA. The V and J ends lost 5 bases and 1 base respectively, with 12 bases between them.

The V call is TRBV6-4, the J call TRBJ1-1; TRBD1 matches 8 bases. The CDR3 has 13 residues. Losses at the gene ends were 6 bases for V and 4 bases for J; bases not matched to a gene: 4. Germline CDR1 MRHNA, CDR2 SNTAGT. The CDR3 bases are TGTGCCAGCAGAAGGACAGGGATCACTGAAGCTTTCTTT. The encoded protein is CASRRTGITEAFF.

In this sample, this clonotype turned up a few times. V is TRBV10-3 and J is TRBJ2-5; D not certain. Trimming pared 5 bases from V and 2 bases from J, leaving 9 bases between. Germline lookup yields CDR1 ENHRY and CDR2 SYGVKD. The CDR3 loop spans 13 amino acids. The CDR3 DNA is TGTGCCATCAGTACACGGGCACAAGAGACCCAGTACTTC. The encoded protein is CAISTRAQETQYF.

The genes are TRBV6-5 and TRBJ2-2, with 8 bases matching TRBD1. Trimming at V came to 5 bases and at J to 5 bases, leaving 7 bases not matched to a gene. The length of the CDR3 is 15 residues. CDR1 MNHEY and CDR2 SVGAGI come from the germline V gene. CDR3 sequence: CASSRTGTGTGELFF. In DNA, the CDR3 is TGTGCCAGCAGTCGAACCGGGACAGGTACCGGGGAGCTGTTTTTT.

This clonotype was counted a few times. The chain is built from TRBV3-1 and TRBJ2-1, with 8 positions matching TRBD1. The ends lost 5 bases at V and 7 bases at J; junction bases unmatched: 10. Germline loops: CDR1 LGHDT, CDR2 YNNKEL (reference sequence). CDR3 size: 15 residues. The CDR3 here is CASSSGQERRNEQFF. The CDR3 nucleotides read TGTGCCAGCAGCTCGGGACAGGAAAGGCGGAATGAGCAGTTCTTC.

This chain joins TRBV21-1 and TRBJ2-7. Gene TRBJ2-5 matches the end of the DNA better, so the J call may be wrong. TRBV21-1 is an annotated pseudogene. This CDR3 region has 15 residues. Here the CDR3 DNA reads TGTGCCAGCAGCAGAGGGATTGTGGAAAGAGAGACCCAGTACTTC. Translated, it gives CASSRGIVERETQYF.

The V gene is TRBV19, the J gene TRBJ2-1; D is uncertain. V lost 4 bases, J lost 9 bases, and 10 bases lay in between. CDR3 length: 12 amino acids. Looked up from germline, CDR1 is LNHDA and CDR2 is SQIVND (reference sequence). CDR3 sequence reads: CASSTHHGEQFF. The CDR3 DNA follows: TGTGCCAGTAGTACCCACCACGGTGAGCAGTTCTTC.